These T cell receptor beta chains were read from a single sample in a study of T cell responses to AZD1222 COVID-19 vaccine. Profiled with immunoSEQ multiplex PCR; TCRdb holds only in-frame clones, not every one. The sample contains fewer than 150,000 clones, approximately 90% of which appear only once. Specimen: peripheral blood, collected 28 days after the second AZD1222 dose. These receptors originate from an adult who received the AZD1222 COVID-19 vaccine. CDR3s leave out the opening cysteine and the closing phenylalanine or tryptophan.

TRBV13,TRBJ2-1,ASSLARRLAGASSYNEQF
TRBV11-1,TRBJ2-7,ASSRGQGAYEQY
TRBV3-1/TRBV3-2,TRBJ2-2,ASSQVEGRGAKNTGELF
TRBV10-3,TRBJ2-1,AISYMSSYNEQF
TRBV3-1/TRBV3-2,TRBJ1-4,ASSPDRILTNEKLF
TRBV28,TRBJ1-5,ASSRGTDSNQPQH
TRBV27,TRBJ2-2,ASSLPWWDRGYTGELF
TRBV15,TRBJ1-2,ATSRDPGIGYGYT
TRBV24-1,TRBJ1-5,ATSDRDRRDSNQPQH
TRBV6-6,TRBJ2-7,ASSYSDPAPHEQY
TRBV6-4,TRBJ2-3,ASSEGTSSTDTQY
TRBV27,TRBJ1-2,ASSFWTGSRPSNYGYT
TRBV28,TRBJ1-5,ASSGTRDRGGNQPQH
TRBV7-2,TRBJ2-1,ASSLVGQGVDEQF
TRBV5-1,TRBJ2-7,ASSLATGRNEQY
TRBV5-4,TRBJ2-7,ASSLTGQDYEQY
TRBV5-4,TRBJ2-2,ASSLVRGKSGELF
TRBV11-2,TRBJ1-2,ASSSSRGIYGYT
TRBV7-9,TRBJ1-4,ASSDDMGAKELLQKLF
TRBV11-3,TRBJ1-5,ASSFDRSGQPQH
TRBV14,TRBJ2-7,ASSQVMGQGSPYEQY
TRBV6-6,TRBJ2-1,ASSAGTGKSEQF
TRBV12-3/TRBV12-4,TRBJ2-1,ASMDGIHNEQF
TRBV2,TRBJ2-3,ASRALAGYTDTQY
TRBV2,TRBJ1-3,ASSEVGGSVSGNTIY
TRBV4-2,TRBJ2-4,ASSQGLAGDDKPAKNIQY
TRBV28,TRBJ1-5,ASSFPPNGDATGSNQPQH
TRBV4-2,TRBJ2-7,ASSQPPYEQY
TRBV27,TRBJ2-7,ASSLQGPIIGEQY
TRBV5-5,TRBJ2-7,ASSFSPSPLAGVYEQY
TRBV28,TRBJ1-1,ASSFREGRTF
TRBV7-2,TRBJ2-5,ASSGPGETQY
TRBV28,TRBJ2-7,ATNKGQGAHYEQY
TRBV3-1/TRBV3-2,TRBJ2-7,ASSLVSGAHYEQY
TRBV24-1,TRBJ2-5,ATSDFRETQY
TRBV3-1/TRBV3-2,TRBJ2-4,ASRQQGGTNIQY
TRBV11-2,TRBJ2-3,ASSLLTGGSDTQY
TRBV6-5,TRBJ2-1,ASSLLAAGDNEQF
TRBV15,TRBJ1-5,ATSREPGALNQPQH
TRBV28,TRBJ1-4,ASSLPGWTNEKLF
TRBV7-9,TRBJ1-3,ASSPGTDLSGNTIY
TRBV10-1,TRBJ2-3,ASSGGWKDTQY
TRBV3-1/TRBV3-2,TRBJ2-3,ASSQDAGVPSTDTQY
TRBV24-1,TRBJ2-5,ATSDWDGRVGTQY
TRBV7-9,TRBJ2-7,ASSFSTGQGVDEQY
TRBV5-1,TRBJ1-1,ASSPGTGGTEAF
TRBV28,TRBJ2-7,ASNIAGASYEQY
TRBV28,TRBJ2-2,ASSLFEGGELF
TRBV5-1,TRBJ2-6,ASSLVSGAGANVLT